The rows below give T cell receptor beta chains drawn from one sample of a study of blood T cells in healthy people across ages. Via MiXCR, TCRdb re-called the 5' RACE reads, giving one row per CDR3 protein. The table has roughly 550,000 distinct CDR3 sequences, 24% seen once. These same data were also listed under a study on T cells of mothers and their children.

The sequencing sample was made of blood. These receptor sequences come from a boy younger than 18 in good health. Each CDR3 is given with its conserved first and last residue. The order of the fields is CDR3 DNA, CDR3 protein, clone size, V gene, D gene, J gene. A D gene is named only where the DNA matches it firmly. Clone size, where shown, is once, few, many, or a class for clones that have expanded.

TGCAGTGCTTTACTAGCGGGAGGAACCTACAATGAGCAGTTCTTC CSALLAGGTYNEQFF - TRBV20-1 TRBD2 TRBJ2-1
TGTGCCAGCAGCCAAGTTTCAGGGGCAGTCTACGAACAGTACTTC CASSQVSGAVYEQYF - TRBV4-2 - TRBJ2-7
TGTGCCACCCTCAGAGTCTACAATGAGCAGTTCTTC CATLRVYNEQFF - TRBV28 - TRBJ2-1
TGTGCCAGCAGCCACGGGGCGCGGGACTATGGCTACACCTTC CASSHGARDYGYTF - TRBV3-1 - TRBJ1-2
TGTGCCAGCAGCCAGACCTTGGACTTAAGCTCCTACAATGAGCAGTTCTTC CASSQTLDLSSYNEQFF - TRBV14 - TRBJ2-1
TGTGCCAGCAGCCTTTGGTACGGGAAGGACTCCTACGAGCAGTACTTC CASSLWYGKDSYEQYF many TRBV28 - TRBJ2-7
TGTGCCAGCAGCGTAGCACAGGGCAACTATGGCTACACCTTC CASSVAQGNYGYTF - TRBV9 - TRBJ1-2
TGTGCCAGCACCCCAGTGGGCAGGGTGGCCACTGAAGCTTTCTTT CASTPVGRVATEAFF once TRBV7-9 - TRBJ1-1
TGCAGTGCTAGGCCCGGGAACTCCTACGAGCAGTACTTC CSARPGNSYEQYF few TRBV20-1 - TRBJ2-7
TGCAGTGCTAGTACTGACCGAGAGCAGTTCTTC CSASTDREQFF - TRBV20-1 - TRBJ2-1
TGTGCCAGCAGCTTAATGGCAGGGGGTGCCACCGGGGAGCTGTTTTTT CASSLMAGGATGELFF - TRBV7-2 TRBD1 TRBJ2-2
TGTGCCAGCAGCTCACTGGCGGGAGCTTGGGCCGGGGAGCTGTTTTTT CASSSLAGAWAGELFF - TRBV11-2 TRBD2 TRBJ2-2
TGCGCCAGCAGCTACACAGGGGAAAATGGCGGGGAGCTGTTTTTT CASSYTGENGGELFF few TRBV5-1 TRBD1 TRBJ2-2
TGTGCCAGCAGTTCCTTATCCAGGGGCAAAAACATTCAGTACTTC CASSSLSRGKNIQYF few TRBV6-5 - TRBJ2-4
TGTGCCAGCAGCTTGAAGCCGCAGGGAACGAATGAGCAGTTCTTC CASSLKPQGTNEQFF - TRBV14 - TRBJ2-1
TGCAGTGCTAGGCGACAGGGTATCGGCGATGAGCAGTTCTTC CSARRQGIGDEQFF few TRBV20-1 TRBD1 TRBJ2-1
TGCGCCAGCACCACAGGGGCCGGGGCCAACGTCCTGACTTTC CASTTGAGANVLTF - TRBV5-1 TRBD1 TRBJ2-6
TGTGCCAGCAGTTATTCCAGGGAGCGGCAGTTCTTC CASSYSRERQFF - TRBV6-6 - TRBJ2-1
TGTGCCAGCAGTTTGGGACTAGCGGGAATCGAGCAGTACTTC CASSLGLAGIEQYF - TRBV6-6 TRBD2 TRBJ2-7
TGTGCCAGCAGTTTATCAGGGCAAAATCAGCCCCAGCATTTT CASSLSGQNQPQHF - TRBV27 - TRBJ1-5
TGCAGTGCTGATAGACTAGCTAAAAGTCATCTCGAGCAGTACTTC CSADRLAKSHLEQYF few TRBV20-1 TRBD2 TRBJ2-7
TGTGCCAGCAGCTTAGGGGGGGCAGGGGGATCACCCCTCCACTTT CASSLGGAGGSPLHF few TRBV7-2 TRBD1 TRBJ1-6
TGCGCCAGCAGCCAAGATCAGGGCAATCAGCCCCAGCATTTT CASSQDQGNQPQHF - TRBV4-3 - TRBJ1-5
TGTGCCAGCAGTGAAGATGGAGCGGGAGGGGCCGGGGAGCTGTTTTTT CASSEDGAGGAGELFF - TRBV2 TRBD2 TRBJ2-2
TGTGCCAGCAGCTTGGAAATTTTGGGCCAAGCAGATACGCAGTATTTT CASSLEILGQADTQYF - TRBV5-6 - TRBJ2-3
TGTGCCAGCAGTTACTCGATCAACTCTGGAAACACCATATATTTT CASSYSINSGNTIYF - TRBV6-6 - TRBJ1-3
TGCAGTGCTCGCGCAGGGGGTCGTGAAAAACTGTTTTTT CSARAGGREKLFF - TRBV20-1 TRBD1 TRBJ1-4
TGCGCCAGCAGCCAAGATGGACAGGGGGTTGCCTATGGCTACACCTTC CASSQDGQGVAYGYTF - TRBV4-3 TRBD1 TRBJ1-2
TGCAGCGTTGAAGATAGTGGCTACACCTTC CSVEDSGYTF few TRBV29-1 - TRBJ1-2
TGTGCCAGCAGCGCACAGTTCTCGAGCTCCTACGAGCAGTACTTC CASSAQFSSSYEQYF - TRBV7-2 - TRBJ2-7
TGTGCCAGCAGCTTGTCCAGACGTAAAGAGACCCAGTACTTC CASSLSRRKETQYF - TRBV5-6 - TRBJ2-5
TGCAGTGCTAGCCCGGGGTCGGAGACCCAGTACTTC CSASPGSETQYF few TRBV20-1 - TRBJ2-5
TGTGCCAGCAGCTTACGGATGGCGGCTAGCGGGAGTAATGAGCAGTTCTTC CASSLRMAASGSNEQFF few TRBV11-1 TRBD2 TRBJ2-1
TGTGCCAGCACCCAGGGGAAGACCCAGTACTTC CASTQGKTQYF - TRBV6-2/TRBV6-3 - TRBJ2-5
TGTGCCAGCAGCTTAGCGGGCGGCTACTCTGGAAACACCATATATTTT CASSLAGGYSGNTIYF many TRBV7-8 - TRBJ1-3
TGTGCCAGCAGCCCTCAGACTAGAAGTGAGACCCAGTACTTC CASSPQTRSETQYF many TRBV7-2 - TRBJ2-5
TGCGCCAGCAGCCAAGAAAGGGGGGCAACCTACGAGCAGTACTTC CASSQERGATYEQYF few TRBV4-3 - TRBJ2-7
TGTGCCAGCAGACCTGGACAGCATTACGAGCAGTACTTC CASRPGQHYEQYF few TRBV11-1 - TRBJ2-7
TGCGCCAGCACCTCCGCGAAAGAGCAGTTCTTC CASTSAKEQFF few TRBV5-1 - TRBJ2-1
TGTGCCAGCAGGGCTGTGGGGGTAACTGAAGCTTTCTTT CASRAVGVTEAFF few TRBV11-2 - TRBJ1-1
TGTGCCAGCAGCTCGGGACAGAGCTCCTACAATGAGCAGTTCTTC CASSSGQSSYNEQFF - TRBV5-4 TRBD1 TRBJ2-1
TGTGCCAGCAGTGGGCGACTAGCGGCTCAAGAGACCCAGTACTTC CASSGRLAAQETQYF - TRBV2 TRBD2 TRBJ2-5
TGTGCCAGCAGTTTCGAAGGACTAGCGGGAGTTAAGCAGTTCTTC CASSFEGLAGVKQFF - TRBV6-2/TRBV6-3 TRBD2 TRBJ2-1
TGTGCCAGCATCGGGACAGGGAGTAGCAATGAGCAGTTCTTC CASIGTGSSNEQFF - TRBV28 TRBD1 TRBJ2-1
TGTGCCAGTAGTCCGGGGGGCAGGACCTACGAGCAGTACTTC CASSPGGRTYEQYF few TRBV19 - TRBJ2-7
TGCAGTGCTAGGGGGACTAGCGGGGGGGCCGGATACGAGCAGTACTTC CSARGTSGGAGYEQYF - TRBV20-1 TRBD2 TRBJ2-7
TGTGCCAGCAGCACCACCTTGTCGTCGAACATTCAGTACTTC CASSTTLSSNIQYF - TRBV7-2 - TRBJ2-4
TGTGCCACCAGCAGAGGCAGGGTCTACGAGCAGTACTTC CATSRGRVYEQYF few TRBV15 - TRBJ2-7
TGTGCCAGCAGTTCCACAGGGGAGGAAGACATTCAGTACTTC CASSSTGEEDIQYF - TRBV27 - TRBJ2-4
TGTGCCAGCAGCTTGGGTCAGGGTAGCAATGAGCAGTTCTTC CASSLGQGSNEQFF few TRBV5-1 - TRBJ2-1
TGTGCCAGCAGCCCTTACATATACAGGGGGCGGAACACCGGGGAGCTGTTTTTT CASSPYIYRGRNTGELFF - TRBV3-1 TRBD1 TRBJ2-2
TGCGCCAGCAGCTTGGACGAGGAGGAGACCCAGTACTTC CASSLDEEETQYF few TRBV5-1 - TRBJ2-5
TGTGCCAGCAGTTCTAGAGAACCGGCCTGGGATACGCAGTATTTT CASSSREPAWDTQYF - TRBV27 - TRBJ2-3
TGTGCCAGCAGCCCACACCTACTAGCGGGGGGGCAAGAGACCCAGTACTTC CASSPHLLAGGQETQYF few TRBV7-6 TRBD2 TRBJ2-5
TGTGCCACGCGCGGGGTTTCGGTCCTCCTCTCCTACGAGGCCTACTTC CATRGVSVLLSYEAYF - TRBV6-2/TRBV6-3 - TRBJ2-7
TGCAGTGCCGAGACACCGGGGAAAGGGACCACAGATACGCAGTATTTT CSAETPGKGTTDTQYF few TRBV20-1 - TRBJ2-3
TGTGCCAGTAGTTCAGGGATATACGAGCGGTACTTC CASSSGIYERYF few TRBV19 - TRBJ2-1
TGCAGCGTAGGGGCGATGGGGAACTATGGCTACACCTTC CSVGAMGNYGYTF - TRBV29-1 - TRBJ1-2
TGTGCCAGCAGTCCCGCTGAGGGGGGGGCCATACAGCCCCAGCATTTT CASSPAEGGAIQPQHF few TRBV27 - TRBJ1-5